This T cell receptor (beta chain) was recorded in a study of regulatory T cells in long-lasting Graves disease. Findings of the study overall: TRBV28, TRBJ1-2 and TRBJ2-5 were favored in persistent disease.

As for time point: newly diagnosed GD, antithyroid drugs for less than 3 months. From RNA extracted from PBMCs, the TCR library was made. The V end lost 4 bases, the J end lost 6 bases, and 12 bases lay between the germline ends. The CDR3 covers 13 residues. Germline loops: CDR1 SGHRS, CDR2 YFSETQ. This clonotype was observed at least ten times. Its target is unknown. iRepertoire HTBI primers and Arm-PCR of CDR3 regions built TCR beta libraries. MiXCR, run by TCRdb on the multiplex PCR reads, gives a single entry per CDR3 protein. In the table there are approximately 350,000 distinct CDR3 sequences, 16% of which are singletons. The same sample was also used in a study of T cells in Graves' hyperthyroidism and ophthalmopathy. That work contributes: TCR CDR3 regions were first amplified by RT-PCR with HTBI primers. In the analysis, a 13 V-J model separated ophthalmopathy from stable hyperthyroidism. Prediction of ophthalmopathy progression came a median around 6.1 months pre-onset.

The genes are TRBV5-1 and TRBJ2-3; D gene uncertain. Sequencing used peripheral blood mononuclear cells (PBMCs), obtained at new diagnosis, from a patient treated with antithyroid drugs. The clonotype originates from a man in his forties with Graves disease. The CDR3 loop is CASSAQLRDTQYF. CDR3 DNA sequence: TGCGCCAGCAGCGCCCAGCTCCGGGATACGCAGTATTTT.